The clone carrying this TCR beta chain was counted many times. This sample is part of a study of T-cell reconstitution after alpha-beta-depleted transplantation in children. During its preparation, the TCRbeta library received unique molecular identifiers. TCRdb ran MiXCR on the PCR reads and lists one entry per CDR3 protein. The repertoire holds some 220,000 distinct CDR3 sequences, with approximately 11% as singletons. CDR1 and CDR2 from the germline V gene are SEHNR and FQNEAQ (reference sequence). This CDR3 has 15 residues. Trimming pared 2 bases from V and 8 bases from J, leaving 16 bases between.

The receptor's source is a child less than two years old with acute myeloid leukemia, due to receive a stem cell transplant. The genes are TRBV7-9 and TRBJ2-1; D gene ambiguous. The sequenced sample was PBMCs, obtained before TCRalphabeta/CD19-depleted stem cell transplant. DNA for the CDR3: TGTGCCAGCAGCTTAAGGCCTATAGCCGACCATGAGCAGTTCTTC. Protein: CASSLRPIADHEQFF.